Following are 17 T cell receptor beta chains from one sample sequenced in a study of cytomegalovirus exposure and HLA in healthy donors. Both 60 Vbeta primers and 13 Jbeta primers went into the PCR. Sequencing was performed with immunoSEQ multiplex PCR; in TCRdb, only in-frame clones are kept and a portion is missing. Of approximately 210,000 clones listed, approximately 80% are singletons. The sample taken for sequencing was PBMCs. The receptors stem from a woman aged 40-49 years in good health and CMV-seronegative.

This clone was seen once. The chain employs TRBV5-1 and TRBJ2-1; tentatively, D is TRBD2 (7 bases). The ends were cut back, 0 bases at V and 9 bases at J, with 16 bases in the middle. The CDR3 is 15 residues long. The germline CDR1 and CDR2 sequences are SGHRS and YFSETQ. This CDR3 reads CASSLELVRGGEQFF. Written as DNA, the CDR3 is TGCGCCAGCAGCTTGGAACTAGTTAGGGGGGGTGAGCAGTTCTTC.

V and J are TRBV6-4 and TRBJ2-1, with D unresolved. The V end was cut by 2 bases, the J end by 7 bases, with 18 bases between. The germline V gene encodes CDR1 MRHNA and CDR2 SNTAGT. The CDR3 is 16 residues long. CDR3 region: CASSDRGKFAANEQFF. The CDR3 coding sequence is TGTGCCAGCAGTGACCGCGGCAAATTCGCGGCAAATGAGCAGTTCTTC.

The chain has TRBV5-4 and TRBJ2-2; 10 positions match TRBD2. The J segment lost 7 bases and the V segment lost 3 bases, leaving 6 bases of the junction unmatched. This CDR3 spans 15 amino acids. Germline-derived CDR1 and CDR2 are SGHNT and YYREEE (reference sequence). For the CDR3, the DNA is TGTGCCAGCAGCTCGAGCGGGAGGGCTGGCGGGGAGCTGTTTTTT. Amino acids: CASSSSGRAGGELFF.

V is TRBV5-5 and J is TRBJ2-5; possibly TRBD2 for D (5 bases). V was trimmed by 1 base and J by 0 bases, leaving 13 bases between them. The CDR3 totals 16 residues. The germline V gene has CDR1 SGHKS and CDR2 YYEKEE (reference sequence). CDR3: CASSLPVVEDQETQYF. CDR3 bases: TGTGCCAGCAGCTTGCCCGTAGTGGAGGACCAAGAGACCCAGTACTTC.

DNA for the CDR3: TGTGCCAGCAGCTTAAAAGGACAGGGTGTCGGCGGACTGTTTTTT. It translates to CASSLKGQGVGGLFF. The chain uses TRBV7-2 and TRBJ1-4; 8 bases align to TRBD1. CDR3 length equals 15 residues. V was clipped by 2 bases and J by 13 bases; unmatched bases: 12. Germline V gives CDR1 SGHTA, CDR2 FQGNSA.

About this clone: Other DNA sequences in this sample translate to the same CDR3. CDR3 in DNA: TGTGCCAGCAGCTTAGGAGGAACAGGGTATGGCTACACCTTC. Amino acid sequence: CASSLGGTGYGYTF. V is TRBV11-3 and J is TRBJ1-2, with a tentative D call TRBD1 (6 bases). The CDR3 has 14 amino acids. Germline-derived CDR1 and CDR2 are SGHNT and YENEEA. V was clipped by 1 base and J by 5 bases, with 11 bases between them.

The rearrangement links TRBV2 to TRBJ2-7, with TRBD2 identical over 7 bases. The CDR3 sequence is 14 residues long. J lost 3 bases, V lost 5 bases, and 7 bases had no gene match. Germline lookup yields CDR1 SNHLY and CDR2 FYNNEI. The CDR3 DNA reads as TGTGCCAGCAGTCTGGAGCGGGACTACTACGAGCAGTACTTC. This gives the protein CASSLERDYYEQYF. The whole variable domain, remainder taken from reference TRBV2 and TRBJ2-7, is EPEVTQTPSHQVTQMGQEVILRCVPISNHLYFYWYRQILGQKVEFLVSFYNNEISEKSEIFDDQFSVERPDGSNFTLKIRSTKLEDSAMYFCASSLERDYYEQYFGPGTRLTVT.

This chain uses TRBV30 with TRBJ2-3, with D unresolved. CDR1 and CDR2 from the germline V gene are GTSNPN and SVGIG (reference sequence). The CDR3 totals 15 residues. Trimming pared 3 bases from V and 13 bases from J, leaving 26 bases between. CDR3 in amino acids: CAWSPHPLRLLQKYF. The CDR3 nucleotides read TGTGCCTGGAGCCCTCATCCTCTGAGACTCCTACAAAAGTATTTT.

This clone was observed a few times. The chain combines TRBV5-8 with TRBJ1-1, with a weak D call TRBD1 (6 bases). This CDR3 is 14 amino acids long. Looked up from germline, CDR1 is SGHTS and CDR2 is YDEGEE. Trimming shortened V by 0 bases and J by 4 bases, and 10 bases separated the two germline ends. In DNA, the CDR3 is TGTGCCAGCAGCTTGGTCCAGGGGAGCACTGAAGCTTTCTTT. Translated: CASSLVQGSTEAFF.

This chain uses TRBV19 with TRBJ1-2, with a tentative D call TRBD1 (6 bases). V gave up 5 bases and J gave up 4 bases, with 17 bases separating them. CDR3 size: 15 residues. CDR1 and CDR2 from the germline V gene are LNHDA and SQIVND (reference sequence). The CDR3 protein is CASSALQGIGYGYTF. The CDR3 DNA sequence: TGTGCCAGTAGTGCTCTACAGGGAATTGGCTATGGCTACACCTTC.

As concerns this clone: The same CDR3 arises from other DNA sequences in this sample as well. The V gene is TRBV30, the J gene TRBJ1-1; D uncertain. Trimming left V 5 bases short and J 1 base short, with 11 bases between. The CDR3 is 13 residues long. From germline, CDR1 is GTSNPN and CDR2 SVGIG (reference sequence). CDR3 in DNA: TGTGCCTGGTCAGTTGGAGGGAACACTGAAGCTTTCTTT. Amino acids: CAWSVGGNTEAFF.

The V and J genes are TRBV5-4 and TRBJ2-1, with D perhaps TRBD2 (6 bases). The CDR3 contains 15 residues. V was trimmed by 5 bases and J by 3 bases, leaving 15 bases between them. Germline V lookup: CDR1 SGHNT, CDR2 YYREEE (reference sequence). The CDR3 spells CASSPTGLDYNEQFF. Written as DNA, the CDR3 is TGTGCCAGCAGTCCAACGGGACTGGACTACAATGAGCAGTTCTTC.

V gene TRBV30 combines with J gene TRBJ1-2; 8 bases match TRBD1. The V gene's germline CDR1 is GTSNPN and CDR2 SVGIG (reference sequence). The CDR3 totals 14 residues. Trimming took 2 bases from V and 1 from J; bases not matched to a gene: 3. The CDR3 DNA follows: TGTGCCTGGAGTATGGGACAGGATAACTATGGCTACACCTTC. It is translated as CAWSMGQDNYGYTF.

This clone was found once. V usage is TRBV4-3 and J usage is TRBJ1-2; no reliable D call. Germline CDR1 is LGHNA and CDR2 is YSLEER. Trimming took off 1 base at V and 4 bases at J, with 10 bases between the two ends. CDR3 length: 14 amino acids. CDR3 residues: CASSQAGSFYGYTF. The CDR3 DNA reads as TGCGCCAGCAGCCAAGCGGGGTCATTCTATGGCTACACCTTC.

The chain combines TRBV6-6 with TRBJ2-7; TRBD2 aligns across 7 bases. The V segment lost 5 bases and the J segment 4 bases; nucleotides outside the gene matches: 11. Looked up from germline, CDR1 is MNHNY and CDR2 is SVGAGI (reference sequence). CDR3 length: 15 amino acids. CDR3 sequence: CASSPPSTGGYEQYF. Here the CDR3 DNA reads TGTGCCAGCAGTCCCCCTAGTACGGGAGGATACGAGCAGTACTTC.

This clone appeared a few times. The V gene is TRBV5-1, the J gene TRBJ2-2; 7 bases line up with TRBD1. The CDR3 is made up of 16 amino acids. V shed 0 bases and J 0 bases; nucleotides not matched to a gene: 2. Germline-derived CDR1 and CDR2 are SGHRS and YFSETQ. The CDR3 here is CASSLGRGPNTGELFF. For the CDR3, the DNA is TGCGCCAGCAGCTTGGGAAGGGGGCCGAACACCGGGGAGCTGTTTTTT.

The gene calls are TRBV5-6 and TRBJ2-1; 7 bases are shared with TRBD2. Germline CDR1 SGHDT, CDR2 YYEEEE. There are 15 residues in the CDR3. J was trimmed by 8 bases and V by 3 bases; bases with no gene match: 11. The CDR3 protein is CASSSSAGAEHEQFF. The DNA of the CDR3 is TGTGCCAGCAGCTCGTCGGCGGGAGCCGAACATGAGCAGTTCTTC.